The T cell receptor (beta chain) under discussion was sequenced for a study of blood T cell repertoires in COVID-19. Overall study context: Samples representing acute and convalescent COVID-19 were sourced from the United States, Italy and Spain. Sources were T cells, B-cell-depleted T cells, or PBMCs; the material itself was cDNA or gDNA.

Original processing notes: Amplification of reference gene primers was used by the study to estimate nucleated cell counts. The method was immunoSEQ multiplex PCR; TCRdb's version includes in-frame clones alone and lacks a portion of them. Clonal size and the V and J genes are those of that table, whereas D and trimming came from the DNA. Here the sample spans hundreds of thousands of clones, roughly 89% being singletons. This clone has a handful of counts. The CDR3 covers 14 residues. Germline CDR1 and CDR2: SGHTA and FQGNSA. Trimming removed 5 bases at V and 2 bases at J, with 12 bases between. This receptor was taken from a woman aged 25 to 39 with active or convalescent COVID-19. Sequencing was carried out using peripheral blood. The chain uses TRBV7-2 and TRBJ1-2; unclear D gene. CDR3 in amino acids: CASSPTLGNYGYTF. CDR3 DNA: TGTGCCAGCAGCCCCACCCTCGGGAACTATGGCTACACCTTC. Using reference TRBV7-2 and TRBJ1-2 for the parts outside the CDR3, the full variable domain is GAGVSQSPSNKVTEKGKDVELRCDPISGHTALYWYRQSLGQGLEFLIYFQGNSAPDKSGLPSDRFSAERTGGSVSTLTIQRTQQEDSAVYLCASSPTLGNYGYTFGSGTRLTVV.